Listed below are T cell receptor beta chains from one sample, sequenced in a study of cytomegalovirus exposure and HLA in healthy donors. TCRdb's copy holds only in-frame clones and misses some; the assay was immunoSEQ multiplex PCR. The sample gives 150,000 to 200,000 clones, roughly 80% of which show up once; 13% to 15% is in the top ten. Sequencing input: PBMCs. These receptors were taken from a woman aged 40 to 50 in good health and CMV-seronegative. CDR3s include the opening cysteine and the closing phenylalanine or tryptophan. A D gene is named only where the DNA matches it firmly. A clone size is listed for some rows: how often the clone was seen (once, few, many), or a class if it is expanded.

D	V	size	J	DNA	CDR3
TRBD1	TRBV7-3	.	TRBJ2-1	TGTGCCAGCAGCCCGACAGGGGGGCAGTTTGATGAGCAGTTCTTC	CASSPTGGQFDEQFF
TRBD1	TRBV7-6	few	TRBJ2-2	TGTGCCAGCAGCATAGTGGGACAGGGTGACACCGGGGAGCTGTTTTTT	CASSIVGQGDTGELFF
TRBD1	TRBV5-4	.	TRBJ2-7	TGTGCCAGCAGCTTCGGACAGGCCTACGAGCAGTACTTC	CASSFGQAYEQYF
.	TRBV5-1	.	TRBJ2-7	TGCGCCAGCAGCTTGGTAGGGGACTCCGAGCAGTACTTC	CASSLVGDSEQYF
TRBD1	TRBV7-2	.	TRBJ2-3	TGTGCCAGCAGCCCTACCGGGGACAGAATCACAGATACGCAGTATTTT	CASSPTGDRITDTQYF
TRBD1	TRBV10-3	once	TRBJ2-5	TGTGCCATCAGTGTCCCAGGGGGAGAGACCCAGTACTTC	CAISVPGGETQYF
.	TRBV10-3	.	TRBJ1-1	TGTGCCATCAGTGAACACGGGGAGGACACTGAAGCTTTCTTT	CAISEHGEDTEAFF
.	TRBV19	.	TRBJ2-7	TGTGCCAGTAGTATGAGACAGCCCTACGAGCAGTACTTC	CASSMRQPYEQYF
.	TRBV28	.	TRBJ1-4	TGTGCCAGCAGTTTTCAGGGTTTGGTTAATGAAAAACTGTTTTTT	CASSFQGLVNEKLFF
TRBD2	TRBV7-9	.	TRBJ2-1	TGTGCCAGCAGCTTAGCTCTCTGGGTACTAGCGGCGGCGGGCGATGAGCAGTTCTTC	CASSLALWVLAAAGDEQFF
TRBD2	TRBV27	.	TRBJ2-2	TGTGCCAGCAGTGTACTAGCGGGAGATGGGACCGGGGAGCTGTTTTTT	CASSVLAGDGTGELFF
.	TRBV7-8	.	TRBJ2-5	TGTGCCAGCAGCTTAGGGGGGGTAAGGGAGCAGTACTTC	CASSLGGVREQYF
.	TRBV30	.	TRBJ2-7	TGTGCCTGGGCCAAGTCAGGGACTTCCTACGAGCAGTACTTC	CAWAKSGTSYEQYF
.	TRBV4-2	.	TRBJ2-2	TGTGCCAGCAGCCACCGGGACTCCCGGGGATTCACCGGGGAGCTGTTTTTT	CASSHRDSRGFTGELFF
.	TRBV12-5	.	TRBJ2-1	TGTGCTAGTGGTTTGTATCCGGGAGAAACTGGGAATGAGCAGTTCTTC	CASGLYPGETGNEQFF
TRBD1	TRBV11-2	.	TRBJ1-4	TGTGCCAGCAGCTTACCCACGGGGCCAAGGGGGCAACTGTTTTTT	CASSLPTGPRGQLFF
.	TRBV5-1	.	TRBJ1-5	TGCGCCAGCAGCCCCGGTGTAGATCAGCCCCAGCATTTT	CASSPGVDQPQHF
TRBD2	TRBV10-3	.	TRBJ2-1	TGTGCCGTTAGTAGCGGGAGGGCCTTCGTTGAGCAGTTCTTC	CAVSSGRAFVEQFF
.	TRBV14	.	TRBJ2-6	TGTGCCAGCAGCTCAAAACACAGGGCCTCTGGGGCCAACGGCCTGACTTTC	CASSSKHRASGANGLTF
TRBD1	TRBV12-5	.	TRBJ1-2	TGTGCTAGTGGTTTGGTCCCTGACAGGGTTGGCTACACCTTC	CASGLVPDRVGYTF
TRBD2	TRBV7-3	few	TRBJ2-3	TGTGCCAGCAGCTTAACTAGCGGGGGACGAGTGGATACGCAGTATTTT	CASSLTSGGRVDTQYF
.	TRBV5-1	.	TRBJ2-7	TGCGCCAGCAGCTTGGTTCGGGATTCCGAGCAGTACTTC	CASSLVRDSEQYF
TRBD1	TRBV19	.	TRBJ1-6	TGTGCCAGTAGTATGGGGGACAGCATCACCCTCCACTTT	CASSMGDSITLHF
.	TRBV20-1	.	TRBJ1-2	TGCAGTGCCCCAGGGCAAGATGGCTACACCTTC	CSAPGQDGYTF
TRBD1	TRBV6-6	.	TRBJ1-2	TGTGCCAGCAGTTACGCCGACGACAGGGGGTATGGCTACACCTTC	CASSYADDRGYGYTF
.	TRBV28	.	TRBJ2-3	TGTGCCAGCAGTTCCGAGCTAGATACGCAGTATTTT	CASSSELDTQYF
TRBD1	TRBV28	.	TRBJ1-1	TGTGCCAGCAGTAAACAGGGGTCTGAAGCTTTCTTT	CASSKQGSEAFF
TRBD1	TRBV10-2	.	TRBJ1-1	TGCGCCAGCAGTGAGTCTTTAGGACAGGGCCATGAAACTGAAGCTTTCTTT	CASSESLGQGHETEAFF
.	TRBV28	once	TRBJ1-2	TGTGCCAGCAGTTCCTGGGAGCAGATAAACTATGGCTACACCTTC	CASSSWEQINYGYTF
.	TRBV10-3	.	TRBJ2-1	TGTGCCTCCGCGCAGGGCCCCTACAATGAGCAGTTCTTC	CASAQGPYNEQFF
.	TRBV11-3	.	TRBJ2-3	TGTGCCAGCAGCCCCCTAAGTAGCACAGATACGCAGTATTTT	CASSPLSSTDTQYF
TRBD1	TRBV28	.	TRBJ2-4	TGTGCCAGCACCCAACCTAGACAGGGGAACATTCAGTACTTC	CASTQPRQGNIQYF
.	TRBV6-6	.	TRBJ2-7	TGTGCCAGCAGACCCTTACCCAGCTACGAGCAGTACTTC	CASRPLPSYEQYF
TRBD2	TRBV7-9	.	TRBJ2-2	TGTGCCAGCAGCTTAGGATGGGCGGGAGGGCCCTCCGGGGAGCTGTTTTTT	CASSLGWAGGPSGELFF
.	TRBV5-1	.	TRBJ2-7	TGCGCCAGCAGCTTGGGGGCAGTGTTCTCCTACGAGCAGTACTTC	CASSLGAVFSYEQYF